The 14 T cell receptor beta chains below all came from one sample that was sequenced in a study of CD8 T cells in Susac syndrome. An amount of RNA that ranged from about 0.45 to 1 ug was reverse transcribed with random hexamers. One entry per CDR3 protein results from TCRdb running MiXCR on the immunoSEQ multiplex PCR reads. The sample contains about 120,000 distinct CDR3 sequences, roughly 94% of which appear only once. The sample was CD4+ T cells from PBMCs. These receptor sequences come from a human donor with multiple sclerosis.

The gene calls are TRBV20-1 and TRBJ1-5; D gene uncertain. This CDR3 has 12 residues. Germline CDR1 reads DFQATT; CDR2 reads SNEGSKA (reference sequence). CDR3 nucleotides: TGCAGCGGCGGATCTGGCAATCAGCCCCAGCATTTT. Amino acid sequence: CSGGSGNQPQHF.

This CDR3 is CSVGQGINYGYTF. The CDR3 coding sequence is TGCAGCGTTGGCCAGGGTATTAACTATGGCTACACCTTC. This sequence joins TRBV29-1 and TRBJ1-2; a possible D gene is TRBD1 (5 bases). Germline lookup yields CDR1 SQVTM and CDR2 ANQGSEA. V was cut by 4 bases and J by 1 base, with 10 bases left in between. CDR3 length equals 13 residues.

The chain is built from TRBV5-1 and TRBJ2-7; D might be TRBD1 or TRBD2, each matching 5 bases. Per germline, CDR1 SGHRS and CDR2 YFSETQ. The CDR3 consists of 13 residues. The V end lost 3 bases, the J end lost 3 bases, and 10 bases lay between the germline ends. CDR3 nucleotide sequence: TGCGCCAGCAGCTCGGGACGGTTCTACGAGCAGTACTTC. This sequence encodes CASSSGRFYEQYF.

V usage is TRBV5-1 and J usage is TRBJ1-1, with a tentative D call TRBD1 (6 bases). Trimming took off 4 bases at V and 1 base at J, with 11 bases between the two ends. The CDR3 has 14 residues. CDR1 SGHRS and CDR2 YFSETQ come from the germline V gene. DNA for the CDR3: TGCGCCAGCAGCCAAGGACAGCGGAACACTGAAGCTTTCTTT. Translation gives CASSQGQRNTEAFF.

The table lists this clonotype with a count of one. The gene calls are TRBV4-2 and TRBJ2-3; possibly TRBD1 or TRBD2 for D (5 bases each). Germline V gives CDR1 LGHNA, CDR2 YNFKEQ. This CDR3 has 16 residues. With 0 bases removed from V and 0 bases from J, the gap between germline ends came to 10 bases. CDR3 sequence: CASSQERGGSTDTQYF. The CDR3 nucleotides read TGTGCCAGCAGCCAAGAACGGGGCGGTAGCACAGATACGCAGTATTTT.

This chain links TRBV19 with TRBJ2-7; D remains ambiguous. CDR1 is LNHDA and CDR2 is SQIVND in the germline V gene (reference sequence). The CDR3 is 14 residues long. V gave up 5 bases and J gave up 2 bases, with 13 bases separating them. The CDR3 coding sequence is TGTGCCAGTAGTGGCCCGCGGCCTCCCTACGAGCAGTACTTC. Translating it yields CASSGPRPPYEQYF.

The sample holds one count of this clonotype. The chain has TRBV29-1 and TRBJ1-4; D is unresolved. V dropped 7 bases and J dropped 4 bases, with 13 bases sitting between them. This CDR3 region has 13 residues. Germline-derived CDR1 and CDR2 are SQVTM and ANQGSEA. CDR3 coding DNA: TGCAGCGGTGGAGCCGGGAGTAATGAAAAACTGTTTTTT. Translating it yields CSGGAGSNEKLFF.

This clonotype was counted between two and nine times. The chain carries TRBV30 and TRBJ2-3; D is undetermined. Germline CDR1 reads GTSNPN; CDR2 reads SVGIG (reference sequence). Trimming cost V 5 bases and J 8 bases, with 14 bases left between them. The CDR3 extends over 12 amino acids. In nucleotides, the CDR3 is TGTGCCTGGTGGGATGGGCCCGTTACGCAGTATTTT. It is translated as CAWWDGPVTQYF.

CDR3 bases: TGTGCCAGCAGCCAAGGGAGGAGCCCCGGGACTGAAGCTTTCTTT. This codes for CASSQGRSPGTEAFF. This sequence joins TRBV3-1 and TRBJ1-1; D is uncertain. Trimming shortened V by 1 base and J by 5 bases, and 14 bases separated the two germline ends. The germline CDR1 and CDR2 sequences are LGHDT and YNNKEL (reference sequence). The CDR3 is made up of 15 amino acids.

The chain is built from TRBV29-1 and TRBJ1-1; 9 positions match TRBD1. The CDR3 contains 13 residues. Germline V gene data show CDR1 as SQVTM and CDR2 as ANQGSEA. With 3 bases clipped from V and 7 bases from J, the junction kept 6 bases outside the gene matches. This chain's CDR3 is CSVEMTGGLEAFF. CDR3 DNA sequence: TGCAGCGTTGAGATGACAGGGGGACTTGAAGCTTTCTTT. The full variable domain, with the rest looked up from reference TRBV29-1 and TRBJ1-1, is SAVISQKPSRDICQRGTSLTIQCQVDSQVTMMFWYRQQPGQSLTLIATANQGSEATYESGFVIDKFPISRPNLTFSTLTVSNMSPEDSSIYLCSVEMTGGLEAFFGQGTRLTVV.

The chain recombines TRBV19 with TRBJ2-7, with TRBD1 identical over 7 bases. This CDR3 is built from 16 residues. Losses at the gene ends were 4 bases for V and 1 base for J; bases not matched to a gene: 10. Germline V gives CDR1 LNHDA, CDR2 SQIVND (reference sequence). The CDR3 DNA reads TGTGCCAGTAGTACCGGACACAGGGGTCCATCCTACGAGCAGTACTTC. Its protein is CASSTGHRGPSYEQYF.

This CDR3 reads CASRGIGDTQYF. Here the CDR3 DNA reads TGTGCCAGCAGAGGGATTGGGGATACGCAGTATTTT. The rearrangement uses TRBV27 and TRBJ2-3; no firm D call. Per the germline V gene, CDR1 is MNHEY and CDR2 is SMNVEV (reference sequence). The germline V and J ends were trimmed by 6 bases and 6 bases, with 10 bases remaining between them. The CDR3 contains 12 residues.

This clonotype was seen a single time. V gene TRBV3-1 combines with J gene TRBJ2-5; D call uncertain. Trimming removed 0 bases at V and 3 bases at J, with 2 bases between. CDR1 LGHDT and CDR2 YNNKEL come from the germline V gene (reference sequence). This CDR3 has 12 residues. CDR3 loop: CASSQEEETQYF. DNA of the CDR3: TGTGCCAGCAGCCAAGAAGAAGAGACCCAGTACTTC.

CDR3 nucleotides: TGCAGTGGTAAAGAGTCAGGCAAAAACATTCAGTACTTC. The encoded protein is CSGKESGKNIQYF. The rearrangement uses TRBV20-1 and TRBJ2-4; D is unclear. Trimming removed 7 bases from V and 3 bases from J, with 13 bases in between. The CDR3 is 13 residues long. The germline V gene has CDR1 DFQATT and CDR2 SNEGSKA (reference sequence).